Listed below are T cell receptor beta chains from one sample, sequenced in a study of blood T cell repertoires in COVID-19. This table comes from immunoSEQ multiplex PCR, and its TCRdb copy is limited to in-frame clones, with some not included. The data contain more than 150,000 clones, approximately 86% of them singletons. Sequenced: peripheral blood. The receptors come from a man aged 40-49 years with active or convalescent COVID-19. CDR3s include the opening cysteine and the closing phenylalanine or tryptophan. Each record gives: CDR3 length, clone size, J gene, D gene, V gene, CDR3 protein, CDR3 DNA. A D gene is named only where the DNA matches it firmly. The size of a clone is reported for some rows only, either as once, few or many, or as a class for expanded clones.

15,-,TRBJ2-3,-,TRBV9,CASSVEGGVSDTQYF,TGTGCCAGCAGCGTAGAAGGGGGGGTCTCAGATACGCAGTATTTT
14,-,TRBJ2-2,-,TRBV7-7,CASKVGPGAGELFF,TGTGCTAGCAAGGTTGGCCCGGGGGCCGGGGAGCTGTTTTTT
16,-,TRBJ2-1,TRBD2,TRBV7-9,CASSPATSGFYNEQFF,TGTGCCAGCAGCCCTGCGACTAGCGGCTTCTACAATGAGCAGTTCTTC
14,-,TRBJ2-7,TRBD1,TRBV7-2,CASSSPGQGGEQYF,TGTGCCAGCAGCTCCCCGGGACAGGGTGGGGAGCAGTACTTC
16,-,TRBJ2-3,TRBD2,TRBV7-3,CASSPGTSGVTDTQYF,TGTGCCAGCAGCCCCGGGACTAGCGGGGTCACAGATACGCAGTATTTT
10,-,TRBJ2-1,-,TRBV29-1,CSVAGNEQFF,TGCAGCGTTGCCGGCAATGAGCAGTTCTTC
13,-,TRBJ2-5,-,TRBV18,CASRGTLEETQYF,TGTGCCAGTCGAGGGACACTCGAAGAGACCCAGTACTTC
13,-,TRBJ2-7,-,TRBV7-3,CASSSSGSYEQYF,TGTGCCAGCAGCTCCTCAGGGTCCTACGAGCAGTACTTC
16,-,TRBJ2-1,-,TRBV6-1,CASSEELASPYNEQFF,TGTGCCAGCAGTGAAGAACTAGCTAGCCCCTACAATGAGCAGTTCTTC
14,-,TRBJ1-4,-,TRBV4-2,CASSPGGPNEKLFF,TGTGCCAGCAGCCCGGGGGGACCTAATGAAAAACTGTTTTTT
12,-,TRBJ1-1,TRBD1,TRBV29-1,CSVEVTGVLAFF,TGCAGCGTTGAAGTTACAGGGGTGCTTGCTTTCTTT
16,-,TRBJ1-1,-,TRBV19,CASSIPAGAGNTEAFF,TGTGCCAGTAGTATCCCTGCAGGGGCGGGGAACACTGAAGCTTTCTTT
13,-,TRBJ2-3,-,TRBV3-1/TRBV3-2,CASSQERTGPQYF,TGTGCCAGCAGCCAAGAGCGAACTGGTCCGCAGTATTTT
16,-,TRBJ1-5,TRBD1,TRBV6-2/TRBV6-3,CASSNRGLEADQPQHF,TGTGCCAGCAGTAACAGGGGTCTGGAAGCGGATCAGCCCCAGCATTTT
13,-,TRBJ1-5,TRBD1,TRBV11-2,CASSLDRDQPQHF,TGTGCCAGCAGCCTGGACAGGGATCAGCCCCAGCATTTT
17,-,TRBJ2-5,TRBD2,TRBV5-4,CASSQRKLVAGVETQYF,TGTGCCAGCAGCCAAAGGAAACTCGTAGCGGGGGTAGAGACCCAGTACTTC
15,-,TRBJ2-1,TRBD1,TRBV5-6,CASSSYPGQGPEQFF,TGTGCCAGCAGCTCCTACCCGGGACAGGGTCCGGAGCAGTTCTTC
12,-,TRBJ1-4,-,TRBV2,CASSDKTAQVFF,TGTGCCAGCAGTGATAAAACAGCTCAGGTGTTTTTT
15,-,TRBJ1-6,-,TRBV3-1/TRBV3-2,CASSQLDTRNSPLHF,TGTGCCAGCAGCCAACTGGACACCCGAAATTCACCCCTCCACTTT
15,-,TRBJ2-3,-,TRBV6-5,CASSADRPGADTQYF,TGTGCCAGCTCAGCGGACAGGCCGGGGGCAGATACGCAGTATTTT
14,-,TRBJ2-5,-,TRBV7-9,CASTPMGQQETQYF,TGTGCCAGCACCCCCATGGGGCAGCAAGAGACCCAGTACTTC
15,-,TRBJ1-6,-,TRBV6-1,CASSEPTPNNSPLHF,TGTGCCAGCAGTGAGCCCACACCGAATAATTCACCCCTCCACTTT
14,-,TRBJ1-4,-,TRBV28,CASSLGGANEKLFF,TGTGCCAGCAGTTTGGGGGGGGCTAATGAAAAACTGTTTTTT
13,-,TRBJ2-5,TRBD2,TRBV6-5,CASSSLAWQTQYF,TGTGCCAGCAGTTCACTAGCGTGGCAGACCCAGTACTTC
13,few,TRBJ2-2,-,TRBV24-1,CATERTGTGELFF,TGTGCCACCGAAAGAACGGGCACCGGGGAGCTGTTTTTT
18,-,TRBJ2-1,TRBD2,TRBV4-3,CASSQGSSGGATYNEQFF,TGCGCCAGCAGCCAAGGATCTAGCGGGGGGGCTACCTACAATGAGCAGTTCTTC
14,-,TRBJ2-5,TRBD2,TRBV30,CAWSVGSGGETQYF,TGTGCCTGGAGTGTAGGAAGCGGGGGAGAGACCCAGTACTTC
15,-,TRBJ2-1,-,TRBV28,CASSYLAWEDNEQFF,TGTGCCAGCAGTTACCTAGCGTGGGAGGACAATGAGCAGTTCTTC
15,once,TRBJ2-2,TRBD1,TRBV5-5,CASSLVAGGFGELFF,TGTGCCAGCAGCTTGGTCGCAGGGGGCTTCGGGGAGCTGTTTTTT
13,-,TRBJ1-1,-,TRBV4-1,CASSRTANTEAFF,TGCGCCAGCAGCCGAACAGCGAACACTGAAGCTTTCTTT
16,-,TRBJ2-3,TRBD2,TRBV23-1,CASSHVTSGGEDTQYF,TGCGCCAGCAGTCACGTTACTAGCGGGGGCGAAGATACGCAGTATTTT
15,-,TRBJ2-7,TRBD1,TRBV5-5,CASSLGTGTGGEQYF,TGTGCCAGCAGCTTGGGGACCGGGACAGGTGGCGAGCAGTACTTC
13,-,TRBJ1-6,-,TRBV19,CASMGLPGSPLHF,TGTGCCAGTATGGGGCTTCCCGGGTCACCCCTCCACTTT
15,-,TRBJ1-2,TRBD1,TRBV24-1,CATSDPRGRDYGYTF,TGTGCCACCAGTGATCCCAGGGGGCGCGACTATGGCTACACCTTC
15,-,TRBJ1-6,-,TRBV15,CATSTHGDANSPLHF,TGTGCCACCAGCACCCACGGGGATGCGAATTCACCCCTCCACTTT
19,-,TRBJ1-4,-,TRBV5-6,CASSVGSPSRSIRDEKLFF,TGTGCCAGCAGCGTAGGGAGTCCCTCAAGGTCGATACGGGATGAAAAACTGTTTTTT
14,-,TRBJ2-7,-,TRBV9,CASSDGGGNYEQYF,TGTGCCAGCAGCGACGGCGGGGGCAACTACGAGCAGTACTTC
14,-,TRBJ1-5,TRBD1,TRBV9,CASGGTGIGQPQHF,TGTGCCAGCGGCGGGACAGGGATAGGTCAGCCCCAGCATTTT
14,-,TRBJ2-1,TRBD1,TRBV19,CASTRDRGSHGQFF,TGTGCCAGTACCCGGGACAGGGGCTCCCATGGGCAGTTCTTC
13,-,TRBJ2-5,-,TRBV15,CATSRGAGETQYF,TGTGCCACCAGCAGAGGGGCTGGGGAGACCCAGTACTTC
13,-,TRBJ2-1,-,TRBV3-1/TRBV3-2,CASSQEGVNEQFF,TGTGCCAGCAGCCAAGAAGGGGTCAATGAGCAGTTCTTC
17,-,TRBJ2-7,TRBD2,TRBV4-1,CASSQDQGLAVPYEQYF,TGCGCCAGCAGCCAAGACCAAGGACTAGCGGTCCCCTACGAGCAGTACTTC
18,-,TRBJ2-3,TRBD2,TRBV7-2,CASSTRTSGGPETDTQYF,TGTGCCAGCAGCACCCGGACTAGCGGGGGGCCCGAGACAGATACGCAGTATTTT
13,-,TRBJ1-2,-,TRBV27,CASSSTGPYGYTF,TGTGCCAGCAGTTCCACAGGGCCCTATGGCTACACCTTC
19,-,TRBJ1-3,-,TRBV7-7,CASSLLTSGQKISGNTIYF,TGTGCTAGCAGCTTACTGACGTCCGGACAGAAGATCTCTGGAAACACCATATATTTT
13,-,TRBJ2-1,-,TRBV11-3,CASSSTEYNEQFF,TGTGCCAGCAGCTCGACAGAATACAATGAGCAGTTCTTC
13,-,TRBJ1-2,-,TRBV28,CASTEQGTRGYTF,TGTGCCAGCACCGAACAGGGAACGCGGGGCTACACCTTC
19,-,TRBJ1-4,-,TRBV6-1,CASSEGGTGRGATNEKLFF,TGTGCCAGCAGTGAAGGGGGAACAGGGAGAGGAGCAACTAATGAAAAACTGTTTTTT
13,-,TRBJ1-5,-,TRBV6-1,CASSDREAQPQHF,TGTGCCAGCAGTGACAGGGAGGCTCAGCCCCAGCATTTT
16,once,TRBJ1-5,-,TRBV18,CASSPTGGESNQPQHF,TGTGCCAGCTCACCAACCGGGGGTGAAAGCAATCAGCCCCAGCATTTT
15,-,TRBJ1-6,-,TRBV9,CASSPGQTYNSPLHF,TGTGCCAGCAGCCCCGGACAGACCTATAATTCACCCCTCCACTTT
12,-,TRBJ2-5,TRBD1,TRBV10-2,CASSQGAKTQYF,TGCGCTAGCAGTCAGGGGGCGAAGACCCAGTACTTC
15,-,TRBJ1-2,-,TRBV5-4,CASSPPGRENYGYTF,TGTGCCAGCAGCCCCCCCGGCCGGGAAAACTATGGCTACACCTTC
16,once,TRBJ2-7,TRBD1,TRBV19,CASSMAPGQRSYEQYF,TGTGCCAGTAGTATGGCCCCGGGACAGCGGTCCTACGAGCAGTACTTC
15,-,TRBJ1-2,TRBD1,TRBV24-1,CATSDSQGGNYGYTF,TGTGCCACCAGTGATTCGCAGGGGGGCAACTATGGCTACACCTTC
16,once,TRBJ2-5,-,TRBV4-2,CASSQEWNRQKETQYF,TGTGCCAGCAGCCAAGAGTGGAATCGACAGAAAGAGACCCAGTACTTC